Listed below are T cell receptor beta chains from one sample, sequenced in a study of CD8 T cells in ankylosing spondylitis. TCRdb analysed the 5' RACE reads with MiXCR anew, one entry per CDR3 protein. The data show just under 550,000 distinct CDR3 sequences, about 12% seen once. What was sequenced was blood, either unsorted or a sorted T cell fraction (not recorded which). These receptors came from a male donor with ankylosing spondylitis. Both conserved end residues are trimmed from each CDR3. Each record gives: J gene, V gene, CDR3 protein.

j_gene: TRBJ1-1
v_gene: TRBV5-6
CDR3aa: ASRYGAMNTEAF

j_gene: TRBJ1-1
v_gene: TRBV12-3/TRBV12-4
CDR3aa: ASSLNADAEAF

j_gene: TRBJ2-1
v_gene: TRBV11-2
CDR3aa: ASSQPYNEQF

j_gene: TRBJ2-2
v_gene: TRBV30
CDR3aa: AGTSGRGDTGELF

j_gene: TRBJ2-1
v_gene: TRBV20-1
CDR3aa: SATSGLAYNEQF

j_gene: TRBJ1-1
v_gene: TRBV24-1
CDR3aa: ATSDFGQEAF

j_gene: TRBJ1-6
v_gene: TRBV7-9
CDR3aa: ASNRDSPLH

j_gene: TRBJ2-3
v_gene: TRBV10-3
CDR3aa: AISDRDGGTDTQY

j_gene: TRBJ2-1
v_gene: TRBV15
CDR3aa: ATSRASPSYNEQL

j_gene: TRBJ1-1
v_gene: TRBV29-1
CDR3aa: SVEVHLNTEAF

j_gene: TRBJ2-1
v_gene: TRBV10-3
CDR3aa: AISPDFRGQF

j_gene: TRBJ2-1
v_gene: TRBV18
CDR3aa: ASSPPSRYNEQF

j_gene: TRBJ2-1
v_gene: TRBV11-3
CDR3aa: ASSLQFEQF

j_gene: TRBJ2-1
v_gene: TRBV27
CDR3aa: ASSLSSPVPPYNEQF

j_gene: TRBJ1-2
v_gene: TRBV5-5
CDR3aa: ASRRPGQVNGYT

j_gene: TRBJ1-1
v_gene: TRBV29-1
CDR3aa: SARNTEAF

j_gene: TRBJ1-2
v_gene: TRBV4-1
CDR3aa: ASSQGQWSSNYGYT

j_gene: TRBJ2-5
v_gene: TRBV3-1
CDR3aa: ASSQDGQETQY

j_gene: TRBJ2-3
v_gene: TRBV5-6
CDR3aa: ASSKYPRTDTQY

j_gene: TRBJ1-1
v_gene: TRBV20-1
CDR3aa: SASEPNTEAF

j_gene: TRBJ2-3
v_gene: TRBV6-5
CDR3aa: ASVKSGTDTQY

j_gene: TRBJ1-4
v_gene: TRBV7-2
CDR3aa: ASSPPGQSNEKLF

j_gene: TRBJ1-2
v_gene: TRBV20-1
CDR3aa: SASYGLGYT

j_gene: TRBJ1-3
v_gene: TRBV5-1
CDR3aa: ASQPGTVPGNTIY

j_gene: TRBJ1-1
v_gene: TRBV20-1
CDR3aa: SARDGGGDTEAF

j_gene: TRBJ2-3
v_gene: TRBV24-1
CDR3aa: ATSEDGGYTDTQY

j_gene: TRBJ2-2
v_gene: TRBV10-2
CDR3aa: ASSESRGTGELF

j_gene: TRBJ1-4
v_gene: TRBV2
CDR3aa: ASRGDGRNEKLF

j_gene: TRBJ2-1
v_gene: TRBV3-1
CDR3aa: ASSQRTSGMGSQF

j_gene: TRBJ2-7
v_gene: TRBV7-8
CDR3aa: ASSMKYEQY

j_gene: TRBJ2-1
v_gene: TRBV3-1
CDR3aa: ASSPGIEQF

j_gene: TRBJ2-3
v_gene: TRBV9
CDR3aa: ASSVVSGVDTQY

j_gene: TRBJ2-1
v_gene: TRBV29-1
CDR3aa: SVEDNARAGGYNEQF